This T cell receptor beta chain was captured by sequencing in a study of spatial heterogeneity in lung cancer. As for the study in general: The average appearance count of each unique TCR and UMI combination in raw reads was more than ten.

TCRdb reprocessed the 5' RACE reads via MiXCR and lists one record per CDR3 protein. The table lists 15,000 to 20,000 distinct CDR3 sequences, 20% to 25% of them singletons. The study's findings and limits: Ubiquitous expanded tumor TCRs were observed in blood more at resection than follow-up.

This clonotype appeared many times. Antigen specificity is unknown. Stated time point: sample taken at primary tumor resection. In each case, whole RNA from tumor, nontumor lung or frozen PBMC was sequenced unsorted. Trimming stripped 7 bases from V and 3 bases from J, with 19 bases between. This CDR3 is 16 amino acids long. In germline, CDR1 is MDHEN, CDR2 SYDVKM. This TCR derives from a female donor with early-stage non-small cell lung cancer. The chain uses TRBV28 and TRBJ2-4; D possibly uses TRBD1 or TRBD2 (5 bases each). This specimen consisted of PBMCs, obtained at surgery. This CDR3 reads CASTTVGVVGKNIQYF. The DNA of the CDR3 is TGTGCCAGCACCACTGTGGGGGTTGTAGGCAAAAACATTCAGTACTTC.